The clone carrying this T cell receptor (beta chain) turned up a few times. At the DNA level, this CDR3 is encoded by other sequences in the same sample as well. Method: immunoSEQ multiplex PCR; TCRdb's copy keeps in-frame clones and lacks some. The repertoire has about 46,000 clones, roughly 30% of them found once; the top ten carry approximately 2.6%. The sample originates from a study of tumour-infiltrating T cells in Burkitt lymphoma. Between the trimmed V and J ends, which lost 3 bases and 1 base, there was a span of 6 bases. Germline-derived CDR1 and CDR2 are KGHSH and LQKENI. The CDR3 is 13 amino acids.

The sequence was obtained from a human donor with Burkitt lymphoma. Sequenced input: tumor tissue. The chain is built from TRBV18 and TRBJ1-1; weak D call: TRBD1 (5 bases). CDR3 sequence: CASSPGGNTEAFF. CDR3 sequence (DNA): TGTGCCAGCTCACCCGGGGGGAACACTGAAGCTTTCTTT.